The 24 T cell receptor beta chains in this list originate from one sample, sequenced in a study of shared clonotypes between healthy human individuals. Naive CD8 cells lacked CD45RO, underwent positive selection for CCR7 and left out terminally differentiated effector memory CD45RA+ cells. Some clones are missing from TCRdb's copy, which holds only in-frame ones; the method was immunoSEQ multiplex PCR. The data show around 2.1 million clones, about 92% seen once. Sequenced input: naive CD8+ T cells from PBMCs. The receptors come from a man aged 18 to 29 in good health. Some clones in this sample may be carry-over from other donors' samples.

The CDR3 DNA reads as TGCAGCGTCCAGACCGGGACAGGAAACACCGGGGAGCTGTTTTTT. This sequence encodes CSVQTGTGNTGELFF. The V and J genes are TRBV29-1 and TRBJ2-2; the match to TRBD1 covers 8 bases. Germline CDR1 and CDR2: SQVTM and ANQGSEA. This CDR3 has 15 residues. Trimming cost V 6 bases and J 2 bases; bases outside gene matches: 8.

The sample holds one count of this clone. The V call is TRBV6-5, the J call TRBJ2-1, with no clear D. The CDR3 covers 13 residues. Germline values: CDR1 MNHEY, CDR2 SVGAGI. V shed 5 bases and J shed 6 bases, with 11 bases lying between them. The CDR3 sequence is CASSLTVGNEQFF. CDR3 in DNA: TGTGCCAGCAGTCTCACCGTTGGCAATGAGCAGTTCTTC.

The chain recombines TRBV7-9 with TRBJ2-2, with 7 positions matching TRBD2. There are 15 residues in the CDR3. Germline V gives CDR1 SEHNR, CDR2 FQNEAQ (reference sequence). V shed 5 bases, J shed 3 bases, and the junction held 6 bases outside the gene matches. CDR3 region: CASSPQGGDTGELFF. DNA of the CDR3: TGTGCCAGCAGCCCGCAGGGAGGGGACACCGGGGAGCTGTTTTTT.

Concerning this clone: The sample carries other DNA sequences with the same CDR3. The chain links TRBV2 to TRBJ1-1; TRBD1 is a possible D gene (5 bases). V was clipped by 3 bases and J by 1 base, with 6 bases between them. The CDR3 consists of 13 residues. CDR1 is SNHLY and CDR2 is FYNNEI in the germline V gene. CDR3 sequence reads: CASSEGGNTEAFF. CDR3 sequence (DNA): TGTGCCAGCAGTGAGGGGGGGAACACTGAAGCTTTCTTT.

The V and J genes are TRBV4-1 and TRBJ1-6; a possible D gene is TRBD1 (6 bases). From germline, CDR1 is MGHRA and CDR2 YSYEKL. This CDR3 is 15 amino acids long. Trimming stripped 8 bases from V and 7 bases from J, with 18 bases between. The DNA of the CDR3 is TGCGCCAGCCGGCTGGACAGCTATCAAAATTCACCCCTCCACTTT. Protein: CASRLDSYQNSPLHF.

The J gene is TRBJ1-2, the V gene TRBV6-1; the D gene is possibly TRBD1 (5 bases). Per germline, CDR1 MNHNS and CDR2 SASEGT. The CDR3 contains 13 residues. V lost 8 bases and J 6 bases, leaving 16 bases between the germline ends. CDR3 protein: CASGAGGVHGYTF. CDR3 in DNA: TGTGCCAGCGGAGCGGGGGGGGTGCATGGCTACACCTTC.

The rearrangement joins TRBV19 to TRBJ2-3; D is undetermined. There are 13 residues in the CDR3. V lost 5 bases and J 4 bases, leaving 10 bases between the germline ends. Germline CDR1 is LNHDA and CDR2 is SQIVND (reference sequence). CDR3 residues: CASSFIDADTQYF. The CDR3, as DNA: TGTGCCAGTAGTTTCATCGACGCAGATACGCAGTATTTT.

The chain uses TRBV28 and TRBJ2-7; no definite D call. CDR1 MDHEN and CDR2 SYDVKM come from the germline V gene. The ends were cut back, 5 bases at V and 2 bases at J, with 19 bases in the middle. There are 16 residues in the CDR3. The CDR3 nucleotides are TGTGCCAGCAGTCCGTTGAGCTCGATTCTCCCCTACGAGCAGTACTTC. Residues: CASSPLSSILPYEQYF.

The table lists this clone with a count of one. Mismatch with germline at one junction end may stem from a read error. The chain employs TRBV6-1 and TRBJ2-1; 7 bases line up with TRBD1. Germline values: CDR1 MNHNS, CDR2 SASEGT. The length of the CDR3 is 15 residues. CDR3 nucleotides: TGTGCCAGCAGTGAGACAGGGAGCTCCTACAATAAGCAGTTCTTC. This translates into CASSETGSSYNKQFF.

This chain uses TRBV29-1 with TRBJ1-1, with D unresolved. Trimming took 5 bases from V and 7 from J, leaving 20 bases between them. The CDR3 consists of 14 residues. Germline assignment: CDR1 SQVTM and CDR2 ANQGSEA. The CDR3 nucleotides are TGCAGCGTTCCCTCGGGCAGGAAGGTCGGTGAAGCTTTCTTT. This codes for CSVPSGRKVGEAFF. The full variable domain, in which reference TRBV29-1 and TRBJ1-1 provide the parts outside the CDR3, is SAVISQKPSRDICQRGTSLTIQCQVDSQVTMMFWYRQQPGQSLTLIATANQGSEATYESGFVIDKFPISRPNLTFSTLTVSNMSPEDSSIYLCSVPSGRKVGEAFFGQGTRLTVV.

V and J are TRBV4-1 and TRBJ2-7; 7 nucleotides line up with TRBD1. The CDR3 spans 15 residues. V was clipped by 4 bases and J by 1 base; unmatched bases: 7. Germline V gene sequence: CDR1 MGHRA, CDR2 YSYEKL. This CDR3 is CASSLTGLPSYEQYF. The CDR3 DNA is TGCGCCAGCAGCCTGACAGGGCTACCTTCCTACGAGCAGTACTTC.

This chain joins TRBV14 and TRBJ1-2; D might be TRBD1 (6 bases). V was cut by 4 bases and J by 2 bases, with 17 bases left in between. Germline V lookup: CDR1 SGHDN, CDR2 FVKESK. CDR3 length equals 16 residues. The CDR3 protein is CASSPTHPGQNYGYTF. CDR3 coding DNA: TGTGCCAGCAGCCCAACCCACCCCGGACAGAACTATGGCTACACCTTC.

With respect to this clone: The sample holds other DNA sequences that translate to the same CDR3. The rearrangement uses TRBV27 and TRBJ2-7; D possibly corresponds to TRBD1 (5 bases). The CDR3 covers 12 residues. CDR1 and CDR2 (germline): MNHEY, SMNVEV (reference sequence). V gave up 2 bases and J gave up 4 bases, with 6 bases separating them. The CDR3 DNA is TGTGCCAGCAGTTTACCAGGGTACGAGCAGTACTTC. Its protein product is CASSLPGYEQYF.

In its sample, this clone was seen a few times. The genes are TRBV30 and TRBJ2-1; D unresolved. The V end lost 0 bases, the J end lost 3 bases, and 6 bases lay between the germline ends. The germline CDR1 and CDR2 sequences are GTSNPN and SVGIG (reference sequence). This CDR3 is built from 13 residues. CDR3 in DNA: TGTGCCTGGAGTGTAGGCGTCTACAATGAGCAGTTCTTC. As protein: CAWSVGVYNEQFF.

The V and J genes are TRBV28 and TRBJ1-2, with TRBD1 as a possible D gene (5 bases). V shed 4 bases and J shed 3 bases, with 15 bases lying between them. The CDR3 is made up of 15 amino acids. Germline CDR1 is MDHEN and CDR2 is SYDVKM. CDR3: CASSSSHGTHYGYTF. The CDR3 DNA follows: TGTGCCAGCAGTTCCTCCCACGGGACCCACTATGGCTACACCTTC.

V and J are TRBV5-1 and TRBJ2-3, with D possibly matching TRBD1 (5 bases). This CDR3 is 12 amino acids long. Germline V CDR1 and CDR2: SGHRS, YFSETQ. V was cut by 4 bases and J by 5 bases, with 8 bases left in between. The CDR3 is CASSPQGDTQYF. CDR3 DNA: TGCGCCAGCAGCCCCCAGGGAGATACGCAGTATTTT. Looking up the rest from reference TRBV5-1 and TRBJ2-3 gives the full variable domain: KAGVTQTPRYLIKTRGQQVTLSCSPISGHRSVSWYQQTPGQGLQFLFEYFSETQRNKGNFPGRFSGRQFSNSRSEMNVSTLELGDSALYLCASSPQGDTQYFGPGTRLTVL.

V usage is TRBV7-9 and J usage is TRBJ2-7; D is uncertain. The germline V gene encodes CDR1 SEHNR and CDR2 FQNEAQ (reference sequence). V was pared by 4 bases and J by 4 bases, with 11 bases between. This CDR3 is built from 13 residues. The DNA of the CDR3 is TGTGCCAGCAGCTCCGCTAGACTTTACGAGCAGTACTTC. Its translation: CASSSARLYEQYF.

The chain couples TRBV7-8 to TRBJ2-7, with 12 bases identical to TRBD2. Germline lookup yields CDR1 SGHVS and CDR2 FQNEAQ. The CDR3 is 14 amino acids. V shed 10 bases, J shed 4 bases, and the junction held 8 bases outside the gene matches. The CDR3 reads CATQTSGRLYEQYF. The CDR3 nucleotides are TGTGCCACCCAGACTAGCGGGAGACTGTACGAGCAGTACTTC.

The gene calls are TRBV15 and TRBJ2-7; D might be TRBD2 (5 bases). CDR1 and CDR2 from the germline V gene are LNHNV and YYDKDF (reference sequence). Trimming pared 6 bases from V and 0 bases from J, leaving 15 bases between. CDR3 size: 15 residues. The CDR3 sequence is CATSPGKGPSYEQYF. In DNA, the CDR3 is TGTGCCACCAGTCCGGGGAAGGGCCCCTCCTACGAGCAGTACTTC. Variable domain in full (rest from reference TRBV15 and TRBJ2-7): DAMVIQNPRYQVTQFGKPVTLSCSQTLNHNVMYWYQQKSSQAPKLLFHYYDKDFNNEADTPDNFQSRRPNTSFCFLDIRSPGLGDTAMYLCATSPGKGPSYEQYFGPGTRLTVT.

This clone has just one count. This sequence joins TRBV11-2 and TRBJ2-7, with D perhaps matching TRBD1 (5 bases). The V and J ends lost 5 bases and 2 bases respectively, with 10 bases between them. CDR1 and CDR2 (germline): SGHAT, FQNNGV. CDR3 size: 13 residues. The CDR3 reads CASSQGAPYEQYF. The DNA of the CDR3 is TGTGCCAGCAGCCAAGGGGCCCCCTACGAGCAGTACTTC.

This chain connects TRBV28 to TRBJ2-3; 11 nucleotides line up with TRBD2. CDR1 is MDHEN, CDR2 SYDVKM, per germline. V lost 6 bases, J lost 0 bases, and 8 bases stayed unmatched. The CDR3 consists of 17 residues. In DNA, the CDR3 is TGTGCCAGCAGCACTAGCGGGAGCTCTATTAGCACAGATACGCAGTATTTT. This gives the protein CASSTSGSSISTDTQYF.

The rearrangement joins TRBV28 to TRBJ1-1; tentatively, D is TRBD1 (6 bases). The V gene lost 6 bases and the J gene lost 1 base, with 9 bases spanning the gap. The length of the CDR3 is 13 residues. Per the germline V gene, CDR1 is MDHEN and CDR2 is SYDVKM. The DNA of the CDR3 is TGTGCCAGCAGACCGGGACAGAACACTGAAGCTTTCTTT. It yields the protein CASRPGQNTEAFF.

The chain links TRBV5-4 to TRBJ2-2; TRBD2 aligns across 9 bases. Looked up from germline, CDR1 is SGHNT and CDR2 is YYREEE (reference sequence). Trimming took 0 bases from V and 0 from J; bases not matched to a gene: 3. The CDR3 is 17 amino acids. CDR3 protein: CASSLVSSGTNTGELFF. The DNA for the CDR3 is TGTGCCAGCAGCTTGGTTTCTAGCGGGACGAACACCGGGGAGCTGTTTTTT.

The chain employs TRBV28 and TRBJ1-4, with D unresolved. The V gene's germline CDR1 is MDHEN and CDR2 SYDVKM. The V and J ends lost 1 base and 5 bases respectively, with 8 bases between them. This CDR3 has 14 residues. CDR3 nucleotide sequence: TGTGCCAGCAGTTTATTCGCCGGGAATGAAAAACTGTTTTTT. As protein: CASSLFAGNEKLFF.